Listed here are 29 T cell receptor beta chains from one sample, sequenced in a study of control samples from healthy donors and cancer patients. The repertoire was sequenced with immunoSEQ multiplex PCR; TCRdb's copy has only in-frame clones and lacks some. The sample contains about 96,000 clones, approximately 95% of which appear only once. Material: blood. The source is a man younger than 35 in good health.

The CDR3 spells CSAGGSRTEAFF. As DNA, the CDR3 is TGCAGCGCTGGGGGCAGCAGGACTGAAGCTTTCTTT. The gene calls are TRBV29-1 and TRBJ1-1; tentatively, D is TRBD1 (6 bases). Trimming cost V 7 bases and J 5 bases, with 14 bases left between them. Germline CDR1 reads SQVTM; CDR2 reads ANQGSEA. This CDR3 comprises 12 residues.

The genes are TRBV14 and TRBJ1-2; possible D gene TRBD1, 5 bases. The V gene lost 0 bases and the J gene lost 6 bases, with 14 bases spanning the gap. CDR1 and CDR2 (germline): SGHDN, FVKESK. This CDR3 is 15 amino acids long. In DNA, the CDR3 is TGTGCCAGCAGCCAAGAACCGACGGGGACGAATGGCTACACCTTC. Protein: CASSQEPTGTNGYTF.

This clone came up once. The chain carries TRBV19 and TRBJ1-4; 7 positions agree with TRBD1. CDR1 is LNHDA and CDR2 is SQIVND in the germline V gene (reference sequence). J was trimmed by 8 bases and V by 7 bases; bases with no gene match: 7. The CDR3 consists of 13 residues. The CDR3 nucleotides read TGTGCCAGTAAGGAGGGGGCGGACGAAAAACTGTTTTTT. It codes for CASKEGADEKLFF.

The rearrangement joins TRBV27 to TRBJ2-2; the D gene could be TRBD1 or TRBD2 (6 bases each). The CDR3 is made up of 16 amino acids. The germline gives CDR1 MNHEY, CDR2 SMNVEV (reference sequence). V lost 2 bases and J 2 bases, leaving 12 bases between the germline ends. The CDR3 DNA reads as TGTGCCAGCAGTTTAACTCCGGGGGCCAACACCGGGGAGCTGTTTTTT. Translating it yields CASSLTPGANTGELFF.

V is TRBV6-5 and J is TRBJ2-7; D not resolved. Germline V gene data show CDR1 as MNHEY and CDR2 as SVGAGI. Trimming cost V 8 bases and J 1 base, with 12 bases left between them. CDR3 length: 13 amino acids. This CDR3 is CASSPAQSYEQYF. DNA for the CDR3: TGTGCCAGCTCTCCGGCGCAATCCTACGAGCAGTACTTC.

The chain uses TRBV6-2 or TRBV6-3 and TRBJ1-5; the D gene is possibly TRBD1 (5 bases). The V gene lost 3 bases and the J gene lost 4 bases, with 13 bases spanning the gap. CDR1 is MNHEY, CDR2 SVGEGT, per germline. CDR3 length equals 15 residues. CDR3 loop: CASSYRQGRNQPQHF. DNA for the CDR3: TGTGCCAGCAGTTATAGGCAGGGAAGGAATCAGCCCCAGCATTTT.

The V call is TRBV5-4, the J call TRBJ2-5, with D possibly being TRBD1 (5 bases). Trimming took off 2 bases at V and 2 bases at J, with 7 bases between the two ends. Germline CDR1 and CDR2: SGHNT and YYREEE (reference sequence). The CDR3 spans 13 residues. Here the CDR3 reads CASSFPGQETQYF. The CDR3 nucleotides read TGTGCCAGCAGCTTTCCAGGGCAAGAGACCCAGTACTTC.

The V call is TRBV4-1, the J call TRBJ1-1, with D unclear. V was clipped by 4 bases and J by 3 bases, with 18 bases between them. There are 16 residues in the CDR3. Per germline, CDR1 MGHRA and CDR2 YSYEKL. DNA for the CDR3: TGCGCCAGCAGCCCCAGAATATCCGGGCGGGACACTGAAGCTTTCTTT. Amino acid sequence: CASSPRISGRDTEAFF.

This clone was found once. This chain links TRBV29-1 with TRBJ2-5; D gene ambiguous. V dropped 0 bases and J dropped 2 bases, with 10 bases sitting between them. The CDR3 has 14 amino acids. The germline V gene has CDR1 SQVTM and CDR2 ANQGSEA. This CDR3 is CSVEDSGRQETQYF. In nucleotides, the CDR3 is TGCAGCGTTGAAGATTCGGGCAGACAAGAGACCCAGTACTTC.

In nucleotides, the CDR3 is TGTGCCAGCAGCCTAGAGGACAGGGAAGGTGGCTACACCTTC. This translates into CASSLEDREGGYTF. The chain joins TRBV4-2 to TRBJ1-2; the match to TRBD1 covers 8 bases. V gave up 4 bases and J gave up 7 bases; unmatched junction bases: 8. This CDR3 has 14 residues. Germline lookup yields CDR1 LGHNA and CDR2 YNFKEQ.

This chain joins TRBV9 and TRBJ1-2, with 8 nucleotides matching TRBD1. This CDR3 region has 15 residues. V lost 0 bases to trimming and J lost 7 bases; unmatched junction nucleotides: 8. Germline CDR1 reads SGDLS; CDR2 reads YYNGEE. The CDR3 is CASSVGDRTWGGYTF. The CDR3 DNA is TGTGCCAGCAGCGTAGGGGACAGGACTTGGGGTGGCTACACCTTC.

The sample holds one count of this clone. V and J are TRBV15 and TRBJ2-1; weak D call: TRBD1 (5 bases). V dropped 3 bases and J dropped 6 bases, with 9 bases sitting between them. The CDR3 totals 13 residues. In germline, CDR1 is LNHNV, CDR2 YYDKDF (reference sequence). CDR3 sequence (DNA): TGTGCCACCAGCAGCAGGGCCCCCAATGAGCAGTTCTTC. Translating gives CATSSRAPNEQFF.

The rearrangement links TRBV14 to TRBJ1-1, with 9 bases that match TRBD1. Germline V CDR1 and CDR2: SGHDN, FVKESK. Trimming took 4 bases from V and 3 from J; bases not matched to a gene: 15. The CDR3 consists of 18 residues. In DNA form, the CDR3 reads TGTGCCAGCAGCCGTACAGGGGGCGAATTGTTTTGGGACACTGAAGCTTTCTTT. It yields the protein CASSRTGGELFWDTEAFF.

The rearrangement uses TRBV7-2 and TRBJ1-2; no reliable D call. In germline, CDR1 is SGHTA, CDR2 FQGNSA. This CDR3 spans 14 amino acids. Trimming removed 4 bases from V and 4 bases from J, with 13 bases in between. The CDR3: CASSSQWRSYGYTF. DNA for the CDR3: TGTGCCAGCAGCTCCCAATGGAGGAGCTATGGCTACACCTTC.

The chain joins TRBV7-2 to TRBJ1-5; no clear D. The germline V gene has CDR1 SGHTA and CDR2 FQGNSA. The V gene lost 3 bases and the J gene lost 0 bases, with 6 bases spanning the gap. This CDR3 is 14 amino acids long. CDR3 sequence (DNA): TGTGCCAGCAGCTTTACGGATAGCAATCAGCCCCAGCATTTT. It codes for CASSFTDSNQPQHF.

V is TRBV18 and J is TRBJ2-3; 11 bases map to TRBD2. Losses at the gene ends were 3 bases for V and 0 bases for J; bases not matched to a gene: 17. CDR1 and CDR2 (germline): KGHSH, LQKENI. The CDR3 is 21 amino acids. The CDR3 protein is CASSPPAASGGRLSSTDTQYF. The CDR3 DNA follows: TGTGCCAGCTCACCTCCCGCGGCTAGCGGGGGGCGCCTTAGTAGCACAGATACGCAGTATTTT.

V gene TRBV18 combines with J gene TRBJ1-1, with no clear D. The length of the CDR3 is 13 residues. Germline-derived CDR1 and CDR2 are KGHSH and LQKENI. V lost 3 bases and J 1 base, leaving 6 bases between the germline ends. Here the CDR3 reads CASSPRTNTEAFF. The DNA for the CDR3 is TGTGCCAGCTCACCCCGGACGAACACTGAAGCTTTCTTT. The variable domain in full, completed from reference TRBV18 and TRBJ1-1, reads NAGVMQNPRHLVRRRGQEARLRCSPMKGHSHVYWYRQLPEEGLKFMVYLQKENIIDESGMPKERFSAEFPKEGPSILRIQQVVRGDSAAYFCASSPRTNTEAFFGQGTRLTVV.

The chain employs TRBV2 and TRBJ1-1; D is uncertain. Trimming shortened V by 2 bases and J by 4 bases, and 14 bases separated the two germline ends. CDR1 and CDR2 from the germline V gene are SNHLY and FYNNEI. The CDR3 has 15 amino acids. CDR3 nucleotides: TGTGCCAGCAGTGAAATGGCGGCAGAAGGCACTGAAGCTTTCTTT. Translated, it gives CASSEMAAEGTEAFF.

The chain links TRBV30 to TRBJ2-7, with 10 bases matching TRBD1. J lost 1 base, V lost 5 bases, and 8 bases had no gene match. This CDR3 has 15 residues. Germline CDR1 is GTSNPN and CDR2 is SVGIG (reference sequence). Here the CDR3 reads CAWDPGQGTSYEQYF. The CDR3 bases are TGTGCCTGGGACCCGGGACAGGGGACATCCTACGAGCAGTACTTC.

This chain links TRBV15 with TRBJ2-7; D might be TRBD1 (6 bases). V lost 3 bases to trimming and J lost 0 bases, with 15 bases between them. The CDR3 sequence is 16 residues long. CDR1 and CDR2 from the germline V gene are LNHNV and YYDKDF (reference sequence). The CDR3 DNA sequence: TGTGCCACCAGCAGGGGACGGGACAAGAGCTCCTACGAGCAGTACTTC. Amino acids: CATSRGRDKSSYEQYF.

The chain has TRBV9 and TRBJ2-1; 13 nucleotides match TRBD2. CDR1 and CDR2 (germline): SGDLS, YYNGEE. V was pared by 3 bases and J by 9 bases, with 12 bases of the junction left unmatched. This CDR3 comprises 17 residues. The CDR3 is CASSARPGLAGEREQFF. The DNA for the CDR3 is TGTGCCAGCAGCGCACGCCCCGGACTAGCGGGAGAACGTGAGCAGTTCTTC. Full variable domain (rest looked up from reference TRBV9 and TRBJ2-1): DSGVTQTPKHLITATGQRVTLRCSPRSGDLSVYWYQQSLDQGLQFLIQYYNGEERAKGNILERFSAQQFPDLHSELNLSSLELGDSALYFCASSARPGLAGEREQFFGPGTRLTVL.

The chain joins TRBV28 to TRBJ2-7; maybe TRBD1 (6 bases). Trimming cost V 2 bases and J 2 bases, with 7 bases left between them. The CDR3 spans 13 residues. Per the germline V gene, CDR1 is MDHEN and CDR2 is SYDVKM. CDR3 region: CASSLNRAYEQYF. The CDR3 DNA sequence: TGTGCCAGCAGTTTAAACAGGGCCTACGAGCAGTACTTC.

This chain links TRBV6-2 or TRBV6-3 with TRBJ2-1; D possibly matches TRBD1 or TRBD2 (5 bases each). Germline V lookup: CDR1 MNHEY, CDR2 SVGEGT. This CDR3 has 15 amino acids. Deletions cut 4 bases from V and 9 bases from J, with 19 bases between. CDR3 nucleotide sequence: TGTGCCAGCAGTTCACCAGGGAAATATCGGGGTGAGCAGTTCTTC. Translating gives CASSSPGKYRGEQFF.

The chain's CDR3 is CASSQDKGTDEQYF. The CDR3, as DNA: TGCGCCAGCAGCCAAGATAAGGGTACGGACGAGCAGTACTTC. The rearrangement links TRBV4-3 to TRBJ2-7; no clear D. CDR1 and CDR2 from the germline V gene are LGHNA and YSLEER. Between the trimmed V and J ends, which lost 0 bases and 5 bases, there was a span of 11 bases. The CDR3 length is 14 residues.

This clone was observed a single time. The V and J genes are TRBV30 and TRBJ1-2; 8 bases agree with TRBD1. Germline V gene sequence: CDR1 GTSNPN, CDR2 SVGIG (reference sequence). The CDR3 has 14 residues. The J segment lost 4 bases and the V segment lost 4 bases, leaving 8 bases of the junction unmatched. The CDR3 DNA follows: TGTGCCTGGACCTTGACAGGGGAAGGCTATGGCTACACCTTC. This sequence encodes CAWTLTGEGYGYTF.

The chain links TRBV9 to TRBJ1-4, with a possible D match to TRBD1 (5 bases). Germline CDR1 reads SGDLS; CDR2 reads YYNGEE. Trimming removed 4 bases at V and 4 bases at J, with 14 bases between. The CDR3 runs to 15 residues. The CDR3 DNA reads TGTGCCAGCAGCCCTGGGACGGCCGATAATGAAAAACTGTTTTTT. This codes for CASSPGTADNEKLFF.

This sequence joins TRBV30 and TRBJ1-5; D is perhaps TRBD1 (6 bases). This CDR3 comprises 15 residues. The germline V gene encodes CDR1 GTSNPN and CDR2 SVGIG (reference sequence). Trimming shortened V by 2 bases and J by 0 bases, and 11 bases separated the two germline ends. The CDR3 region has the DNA TGTGCCTGGAGTCCAGGGACACATAGCAATCAGCCCCAGCATTTT. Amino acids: CAWSPGTHSNQPQHF. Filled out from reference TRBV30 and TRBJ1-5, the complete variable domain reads SQTIHQWPATLVQPVGSPLSLECTVEGTSNPNLYWYRQAAGRGLQLLFYSVGIGQISSEVPQNLSASRPQDRQFILSSKKLLLSDSGFYLCAWSPGTHSNQPQHFGDGTRLSIL.

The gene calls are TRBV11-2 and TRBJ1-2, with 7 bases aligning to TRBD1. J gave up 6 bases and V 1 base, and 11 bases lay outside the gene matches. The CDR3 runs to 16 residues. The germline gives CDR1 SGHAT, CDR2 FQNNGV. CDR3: CASSLGGQDLHHGYTF. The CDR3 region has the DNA TGTGCCAGCAGCTTAGGAGGACAGGACCTACATCATGGCTACACCTTC.

DNA for the CDR3: TGTGCCAGCAGCTCACAGACTATGGATGCCGGGGAGCTGTTTTTT. It is translated as CASSSQTMDAGELFF. The V and J genes are TRBV7-2 and TRBJ2-2; weak D call: TRBD2 (5 bases). The V end was cut by 4 bases, the J end by 6 bases, with 15 bases between. The CDR3 contains 15 residues. Germline V gene lookup returns CDR1 SGHTA and CDR2 FQGNSA.